The TCR beta chain under discussion was sequenced for a study of T cells in Graves' hyperthyroidism and ophthalmopathy. Details on this clonotype: Its antigen is not identified.

Investigators excluded patients with uncontrolled infection, other autoimmune disease, pregnancy or lactation. Clinicians diagnosed patients from clinical symptoms, serum thyroxine and TRAb, thyroid ultrasound and orbital computed tomography. Authors of the study amplified TCR beta CDR3 regions from RNA transcripts. TCR CDR3 underwent first-round RT-PCR with the HTBI primer set. One entry per CDR3 protein results from TCRdb running MiXCR on the multiplex PCR reads. The sample consists of 210,000 or so distinct CDR3 sequences, approximately 17% of them appearing once. The CDR3 runs to 13 residues. Germline loops: CDR1 SGHRS, CDR2 YFSETQ. V lost 1 base and J lost 8, with 12 bases in between. Study results and caveats: Blood held most thyroid clonotypes expanded above 0.001 frequency. Separation of ophthalmopathy from stable hyperthyroidism was achieved by a 13 V-J model.

The V and J genes are TRBV5-1 and TRBJ1-2; weak D call: TRBD1 (6 bases). This TCR was sampled from a man aged 45-60 years with Graves' hyperthyroidism. The specimen sequenced was blood. CDR3: CASSLIPRGGYTF. DNA for the CDR3: TGCGCCAGCAGCTTGATCCCCAGGGGCGGCTACACCTTC.